The rows below give T cell receptor beta chains drawn from one sample of a study of T cell responses to AZD1222 COVID-19 vaccine. This table comes from immunoSEQ multiplex PCR, and its TCRdb copy is limited to in-frame clones, with some not included. Its table records some 150,000 clones. Sequenced input: peripheral blood. The receptors stem from an adult in good health. Both conserved end residues are part of each CDR3. The D gene is left open where the match is weak.

j_call d_call v_call cdr3_aa cdr3_nt
TRBJ1-1 - TRBV19 CASIPFRGGNTEAFF TGTGCCAGTATCCCCTTCCGTGGGGGCAACACTGAAGCTTTCTTT
TRBJ1-2 - TRBV30 CAWSPGTKGYTF TGTGCCTGGAGTCCGGGCACGAAAGGCTACACCTTC
TRBJ1-6 - TRBV6-4 CASSDSIEEDGRKNSPLHF TGTGCCAGCAGTGACTCGATAGAGGAGGACGGACGGAAGAATTCACCCCTCCACTTT
TRBJ2-3 - TRBV11-2 CASSLVGGQADTQYF TGTGCCAGCAGCTTAGTGGGGGGGCAAGCCGATACGCAGTATTTT
TRBJ1-3 - TRBV5-1 CASSQSGISSGNTIYF TGCGCCAGCAGCCAGAGTGGTATATCGTCTGGAAACACCATATATTTT
TRBJ1-4 TRBD1 TRBV4-1 CASSQGDLWTGEEKLFF TGCGCCAGCAGCCAAGGGGACCTTTGGACAGGGGAGGAAAAACTGTTTTTT
TRBJ1-5 - TRBV3-1/TRBV3-2 CASSQGARQPQHF TGTGCCAGCAGCCAAGGGGCAAGGCAGCCCCAGCATTTT
TRBJ1-5 - TRBV12-5 CASGLGGDQPQHF TGTGCTAGTGGTTTAGGGGGAGATCAGCCCCAGCATTTT
TRBJ2-3 - TRBV7-2 CASSLAWATMSTDTQYF TGTGCCAGCAGCTTAGCGTGGGCTACAATGAGCACAGATACGCAGTATTTT
TRBJ1-1 - TRBV30 CAWSVAGAEAFF TGTGCCTGGAGTGTAGCCGGGGCTGAAGCTTTCTTT
TRBJ1-5 TRBD1 TRBV28 CASSEQRTGGDQPQHF TGTGCCAGCAGTGAACAGCGGACAGGGGGCGACCAGCCCCAGCATTTT
TRBJ1-5 - TRBV6-1 CASSERGREEQPQHF TGTGCCAGCAGTGAACGGGGCAGGGAGGAGCAGCCCCAGCATTTT
TRBJ1-4 - TRBV7-2 CASSFGRNEKLFF TGTGCCAGCAGCTTCGGCAGAAATGAAAAACTGTTTTTT
TRBJ1-2 - TRBV9 CASSVGGYYGYTF TGTGCCAGCAGCGTAGGAGGGTACTATGGCTACACCTTC
TRBJ2-1 TRBD2 TRBV11-3 CASSLEWRGGRYNEQFF TGTGCCAGCAGCTTAGAATGGCGGGGGGGCCGGTACAATGAGCAGTTCTTC
TRBJ1-2 - TRBV4-2 CASSQGTAPRGGYTF TGTGCCAGCAGCCAAGGCACAGCCCCTAGGGGTGGCTACACCTTC
TRBJ1-1 - TRBV14 CASSQVGNTEAFF TGTGCCAGCAGCCAAGTTGGGAACACTGAAGCTTTCTTT
TRBJ1-2 - TRBV19 CASSGRGRPPYGYTF TGTGCCAGTAGTGGCAGGGGCCGACCACCCTATGGCTACACCTTC
TRBJ1-5 - TRBV3-1/TRBV3-2 CASSQASGEQPQHF TGTGCCAGCAGCCAAGCTTCAGGGGAACAGCCCCAGCATTTT
TRBJ2-1 - TRBV7-2 CASSSTTFYNEQFF TGTGCCAGCAGCTCCACGACCTTCTACAATGAGCAGTTCTTC
TRBJ1-1 - TRBV9 CASSRGGRDTEAFF TGTGCCAGCAGTCGTGGGGGAAGGGACACTGAAGCTTTCTTT
TRBJ2-3 - TRBV7-9 CASSFWKSRGVDTQYF TGTGCCAGCAGCTTTTGGAAATCCAGGGGAGTAGATACGCAGTATTTT
TRBJ2-7 TRBD2 TRBV5-6 CASSLAGGGQSEQYF TGTGCCAGCAGCCTAGCGGGGGGCGGTCAGAGCGAGCAGTACTTC
TRBJ1-1 - TRBV18 CASSPQTGNTEAFF TGTGCCAGCTCACCACAGACAGGAAACACTGAAGCTTTCTTT